This is a list of T cell receptor beta chains from one sample in a study of vaccination and CD4 T cells after COVID-19. TCRdb reanalysed the PCR reads using MiXCR and keeps one entry per CDR3 protein. The table records over 20,000 distinct CDR3 sequences, under 60% of them present only once. The sample in question was CD4+ T cells from blood, obtained before SARS-CoV-2 vaccination. The receptors come from a human donor who had recovered from COVID-19. Both conserved end residues are part of each CDR3. D genes are given only for firm matches. Where a row states a size, it is once, few, many or the class of an expanded clone; other rows omit it.

>14|TRBJ2-7|TRBV2|TRBD1|NA
CASSRRTGDYEQYF
TGTGCCAGTTCTAGGCGGACAGGGGACTACGAGCAGTACTTC
>16|TRBJ2-1|TRBV7-2|TRBD2|NA
CASSPSGGFQGNEQFF
TGTGCCAGCAGCCCAAGCGGGGGATTTCAGGGCAATGAGCAGTTCTTC
>16|TRBJ2-7|TRBV21-1|NA|NA
CASSKFGGGGTYEQYF
TGTGCCAGCAGCAAATTTGGTGGCGGTGGGACCTACGAGCAGTACTTC
>14|TRBJ2-7|TRBV5-1|NA|NA
CASSFTDGTYEQYF
TGCGCCAGCAGCTTCACGGACGGGACCTACGAGCAGTACTTC
>14|TRBJ1-5|TRBV6-2/TRBV6-3|NA|few
CASKAGTLNQPQHF
TGTGCCAGCAAGGCAGGGACGCTCAATCAGCCCCAGCATTTT
>15|TRBJ1-5|TRBV5-1|TRBD1|NA
CASSLGTGPNQPQHF
TGCGCCAGCAGCTTGGGGACAGGGCCAAATCAGCCCCAGCATTTT
>15|TRBJ2-2|TRBV18|TRBD2|NA
CASSEGLGNTGELFF
TGTGCCAGCTCAGAAGGACTAGGGAACACCGGGGAGCTGTTTTTT
>15|TRBJ2-7|TRBV7-8|NA|NA
CASSLYRGGVYEQYF
TGTGCCAGCAGCTTGTACAGGGGAGGTGTTTACGAGCAGTACTTC
>14|TRBJ2-5|TRBV20-1|NA|NA
CGARVDGGTETQYF
TGCGGTGCTAGAGTAGACGGTGGAACAGAGACCCAGTACTTC
>18|TRBJ2-7|TRBV27|TRBD2|NA
CASSLSGLAGVPPWEQYF
TGTGCCAGCAGTTTATCGGGACTAGCGGGAGTCCCCCCTTGGGAGCAGTACTTC
>15|TRBJ1-1|TRBV7-2|TRBD1|NA
CASSPPWAGGAEAFF
TGTGCCAGCAGCCCACCCTGGGCAGGGGGTGCTGAAGCTTTCTTT
>15|TRBJ1-3|TRBV6-1|TRBD1|NA
CASRPGGAGSHTIYF
TGTGCCAGCAGACCAGGGGGCGCGGGGTCTCACACCATATATTTT
>13|TRBJ1-2|TRBV2|NA|few
CASSEHRNYGYTF
TGTGCCAGCAGCGAACACAGGAACTATGGCTACACCTTC
>15|TRBJ1-1|TRBV11-2|NA|NA
CASSSYGGVGTEAFF
TGTGCCAGCAGCTCCTACGGGGGAGTAGGGACTGAAGCTTTCTTT
>16|TRBJ2-5|TRBV10-2|TRBD2|NA
CASSETASGTQETQYF
TGCGCCAGCAGTGAGACGGCTAGCGGAACCCAAGAGACCCAGTACTTC
>11|TRBJ2-3|TRBV28|NA|once
CASRRTDAQYF
TGTGCCAGCAGAAGGACAGACGCGCAGTATTTT
>13|TRBJ2-7|TRBV20-1|NA|NA
CSARSGNTYEQYF
TGCAGTGCTAGGTCGGGTAATACCTACGAGCAGTACTTC
>14|TRBJ2-5|TRBV20-1|TRBD2|NA
CSAPRTGTKETQYF
TGCAGTGCGCCACGAACCGGGACTAAAGAGACCCAGTACTTC
>12|TRBJ2-3|TRBV6-1|NA|NA
CASSLFRDTQYF
TGTGCCAGCAGCCTCTTCCGTGATACGCAGTATTTT
>14|TRBJ2-7|TRBV7-2|TRBD2|NA
CASSSTSGRIEQYF
TGTGCCAGCAGCTCGACTAGCGGGAGGATCGAGCAGTACTTC
>15|TRBJ2-3|TRBV11-1|TRBD1|few
CASSSSQGAVDTQYF
TGTGCCAGCAGCTCCTCTCAGGGGGCGGTAGATACGCAGTATTTT
>15|TRBJ1-5|TRBV30|NA|few
CAWSAGRHSNQPQHF
TGTGCCTGGAGTGCAGGGAGACATAGCAATCAGCCCCAGCATTTT
>14|TRBJ2-3|TRBV10-3|TRBD2|NA
CAISLSGTTDTQYF
TGTGCCATCAGCCTTAGCGGGACCACAGATACGCAGTATTTT
>17|TRBJ1-2|TRBV4-1|TRBD1|NA
CASSQRQGAFSNYGYTF
TGCGCCAGCAGCCAACGACAGGGGGCGTTTTCGAACTATGGCTACACCTTC
>14|TRBJ1-1|TRBV2|TRBD1|few
CASTAGQGNTEAFF
TGTGCCAGCACCGCTGGACAGGGAAACACTGAAGCTTTCTTT
>15|TRBJ1-2|TRBV28|NA|once
CASTLSGSRNYGYTF
TGTGCCAGCACCTTATCCGGCTCTCGGAACTATGGCTACACCTTC
>12|TRBJ2-7|TRBV7-9|NA|NA
CASSPPTYEQYF
TGTGCCAGCAGCCCCCCTACCTACGAGCAGTACTTC
>12|TRBJ1-1|TRBV10-3|NA|NA
CAIRGLWTEAFF
TGTGCCATCAGGGGTTTGTGGACTGAAGCTTTCTTT
>14|TRBJ2-5|TRBV28|NA|NA
CASSFLGPQETQYF
TGTGCCAGCAGTTTCCTTGGGCCGCAAGAGACCCAGTACTTC
>14|TRBJ2-7|TRBV29-1|TRBD1|NA
CSVSPGQGGLEQYF
TGCAGCGTTTCCCCGGGACAGGGGGGCCTCGAGCAGTACTTC
>14|TRBJ2-3|TRBV6-2/TRBV6-3|TRBD2|NA
CASLERDFTDTQYF
TGTGCCAGCCTTGAGCGGGATTTCACAGATACGCAGTATTTT
>13|TRBJ2-5|TRBV20-1|NA|few
CSANSDIQETQYF
TGCAGTGCTAACTCTGATATTCAAGAGACCCAGTACTTC
>15|TRBJ1-1|TRBV28|NA|NA
CASSYEGHLNTEAFF
TGTGCCAGCAGTTACGAGGGGCACCTGAACACTGAAGCTTTCTTT
>14|TRBJ2-3|TRBV20-1|TRBD2|once
CSAKIAGIADTQYF
TGCAGTGCCAAAATAGCGGGTATAGCAGATACGCAGTATTTT
>16|TRBJ1-2|TRBV27|TRBD1|few
CASSWDRGGGVYGYTF
TGTGCCAGCAGTTGGGACAGGGGGGGGGGTGTCTATGGCTACACCTTC
>14|TRBJ1-6|TRBV28|TRBD1|NA
CASTPSQGESPLHF
TGTGCCAGCACCCCGTCCCAGGGGGAATCACCCCTCCACTTT
>13|TRBJ1-2|TRBV28|NA|few
CASSSRRVGGYTF
TGTGCCAGCAGCTCGAGGCGGGTGGGAGGCTACACCTTC
>15|TRBJ2-1|TRBV7-6|TRBD2|NA
CASSQYSGSYNEQFF
TGTGCCAGCAGCCAGTACAGCGGGAGCTACAATGAGCAGTTCTTC
>14|TRBJ2-2|TRBV10-1|TRBD2|NA
CATRASGSTGELFF
TGCGCCACCCGGGCTAGCGGGAGTACCGGGGAGCTGTTTTTT
>16|TRBJ2-1|TRBV4-2|TRBD1|NA
CASSQVGQGSYNEQFF
TGTGCCAGCAGCCAAGTCGGACAGGGCTCCTACAATGAGCAGTTCTTC
>16|TRBJ2-3|TRBV20-1|TRBD1|few
CSARTQVQGAGDTQYF
TGCAGTGCTAGAACCCAGGTTCAGGGGGCGGGAGATACGCAGTATTTT